Included here is one T cell receptor (beta chain) sequence, with context. The data were taken from a study of shared clonotypes between healthy human individuals. The method was immunoSEQ multiplex PCR; TCRdb's version includes in-frame clones alone and lacks a portion of them. The table has approximately 600,000 clones, 85% to 95% seen once; the top ten hold approximately 0.12%. Naive CD8 cells were CD45RO-negative, positively selected for CCR7, excluding terminally differentiated effector memory CD45RA+ cells. The source material was naive CD8+ T cells sorted from blood. This sequence originates from a woman aged 25 to 39 in good health.

The CDR3 DNA reads TGTGCCAGCAGCTGGGGACAGGGGTTTGGTCATGAGCAGTTCTTC. It specifies CASSWGQGFGHEQFF. The chain recombines TRBV27 with TRBJ2-1; 10 bases map to TRBD1. CDR3 length: 15 amino acids. Germline assignment: CDR1 MNHEY and CDR2 SMNVEV (reference sequence). Trimming took 6 bases from V and 8 from J; bases not matched to a gene: 10.